The source of this TCR beta chain is a study of shared clonotypes between healthy human individuals (dated by TCRdb to the early 2020s). General notes on the study: A couple of women and a few men aged 18 to 49 years were included in the cohort. To increase sequencing depth and limit assay-specific biases, different laboratories used diverse techniques to prepare libraries and sequence TCR repertoires. For each donor, three plates each were used for CD4 naive and CD4 memory, two plates were used for CD8 naive, and one plate was used for CD8 memory. Blood TCR repertoires of five healthy adults were deeply sequenced to estimate repertoire size and the extent of clonotype sharing between individuals. Per donor, leukapheresis produced somewhere between about 0.85 and 10 billion PBMCs.

To note about this clone: Its antigen is unknown. Per-base qualities were not stored, and no clone one base away is much larger. Distinct nucleotide sequences in the sample also encode this CDR3.

V drops 0 bases and J drops 6 bases, leaving 6 bases in between. From its cysteine to its phenylalanine, the CDR3 spans 13 amino acids. Kept here is only the CDR3 DNA, which spans 39 bases and is read in frame from base 1. From a lookup of the germline V gene (reference sequence), CDR1 and CDR2 are SGHKS and YYEKEE. Using the deep immunoSEQ assay, TCR CDR3 regions were amplified from genomic DNA by multiplex PCR. For each cell subset, the extracted genomic DNA was distributed evenly across all wells of several immunoSEQ 96-well plates, and each plate served as one replicate. For sorted subsets, each replicate PCR was loaded with roughly 190 ng genomic DNA, equivalent to 30,000 to 35,000 T cell genomes. Purified libraries were quantified with a Qubit 3.0 fluorometer, sized on a Bioanalyzer 2100, and re-quantified with the KAPA Library Quantification kit. Every immunoSEQ 96-well plate was sequenced on a dedicated single-read 150-cycle Illumina NextSeq 550 flow cell. The authors' pipeline ran thus. The immunoSEQ output contained only junctional sequences without quality scores, so filtering could not match that applied to full-length reads. To assign V/J genes and CDR3, sequences were annotated using PyIR, a Python wrapper for IgBLAST v1.9, with IMGT germline references. Reads with weak V/J assignments (E-value above 1e-6), missing CDR3, stop codons, out-of-frame junctions, or ambiguous translated residues were removed. V3J clonotypes were defined as sequences sharing the same inferred V gene, J gene, and CDR3 amino acid sequence. The percentage overlap between two repertoires was calculated by dividing the number of shared unique clonotypes by the size of the smaller repertoire. Repertoire richness was assessed with RTK rarefaction, the Chao1 estimator, and Recon v2.1 estimates of unobserved clonotypes. OLGA was used to compute generation probabilities for all TCRbeta clonotypes that the gDNA method yielded from four donors. This immuneACCESS table, as held by TCRdb, lists in-frame sequences with V and J called but not all clones. Of the missing ones, under half trace to an unresolved V gene in checked studies; the others have no known cause. The DNA gave D and trimming, while V, J and clone size come from that table. In all, the sample holds 2 million to 2.5 million clones, and around 95% of those were seen once. Jointly, the top ten make up 0.1% to 0.15% of the sample.

The donors were healthy, HIV-negative adults who had no recently reported acute infections or vaccinations. All donors were Caucasian adults living in Nashville, Tennessee, USA. CD4+ T cells were enriched through magnetic negative selection, after which naive cells were positively selected on CD45RA and the remaining negative fraction served as the memory subset. Blood was collected by leukapheresis, and PBMCs were isolated by Ficoll-Histopaque density gradient centrifugation and then cryopreserved in liquid nitrogen vapor phase. Analytical flow cytometry was used to check the purity and quantity of every magnetically sorted T cell population. From each sorted fraction, genomic DNA was isolated and quantified by UV absorbance on a Nanodrop 2000c. General conclusions and limits of the study: Sampling was limited to blood, and TCR repertoires in tissue likely differ from TCR repertoires in blood. Naive subsets generally had larger estimated clonotype richness than memory subsets. The genetic and exposure-history diversity represented was limited by the small number of donors. Pairwise subsampling led to the expectation that sequencing depth would affect the degree of clonotype sharing among donors. Even with the large sequencing depth, rarefaction of the sorted-subset datasets indicated that sequencing was incomplete. Roughly 5.2% of naive CD4, around 4% of naive CD8, roughly 2.5% of memory CD4, and 0.35% to 0.4% of memory CD8 clonotypes were shared across several donors. Compared with non-shared clonotypes, the clonotypes found in all four sorted-subset donors had higher generation probabilities.

In this chain, TRBV5-5 is recombined with TRBJ2-2, with the identity of the D gene unclear. Sequencing input: naive CD4+ T cells sorted from blood. Read against the paper, the sample's cell subset or site label means: CD45RA+ positively selected. This receptor was obtained from a man younger than 30 in good health. The CDR3 region reads CASSLAVAGELFF. The nucleotide sequence is TGTGCCAGCAGCTTGGCCGTCGCCGGGGAGCTGTTTTTT.